Listed here are 17 T cell receptor beta chains from one sample, sequenced in a study of T cell repertoires in cytomegalovirus infection. Their specific antigens are unknown. Via MiXCR, TCRdb re-called the reads, giving one row per CDR3 protein. This sample carries about 110,000 distinct CDR3 sequences, 30% of them seen once, and the ten largest clones take 41%. The sequencing here drew on CD8+ T cells from cultured PBMCs, taken from culture after CMV antigen stimulation. The receptors were gathered from a human donor in good health (CMV status not recorded). Some clones in this sample may be carry-over from other donors' samples.

The chain couples TRBV4-1 to TRBJ1-6; D is ambiguous. The CDR3 covers 13 residues. CDR1 and CDR2 (germline): MGHRA, YSYEKL. Trimming took off 2 bases at V and 8 bases at J, with 7 bases between the two ends. This CDR3 reads CASSQPDHSPLHF. The CDR3 region has the DNA TGCGCCAGCAGCCAACCGGACCATTCACCCCTCCACTTT.

This rearrangement joins TRBV7-2 to TRBJ2-7, with no clear D. Trimming cost V 5 bases and J 3 bases, with 11 bases left between them. Germline-derived CDR1 and CDR2 are SGHTA and FQGNSA. This CDR3 has 13 residues. Here the CDR3 DNA reads TGTGCCAGCAGCAGTTACAAGGGCTACGAGCAGTACTTC. This encodes CASSSYKGYEQYF.

The chain couples TRBV19 to TRBJ2-7, with 8 bases identical to TRBD1. The length of the CDR3 is 19 residues. Trimming removed 6 bases from V and 0 bases from J; junction bases left unmatched: 19. Germline lookup yields CDR1 LNHDA and CDR2 SQIVND (reference sequence). CDR3 in DNA: TGTGCCAGTAGCCAAAGTATCCAAGGGACAGGACACTTCTCCTACGAGCAGTACTTC. Amino acid sequence: CASSQSIQGTGHFSYEQYF.

This chain links TRBV5-1 with TRBJ2-7; 10 nucleotides line up with TRBD1. Germline CDR1 reads SGHRS; CDR2 reads YFSETQ. This CDR3 has 15 residues. Unmatched junction bases numbered 4, after V lost 0 bases and J lost 4 bases. CDR3 protein: CASSLEGTGDYEQYF. The CDR3 DNA sequence: TGCGCCAGCAGCTTGGAAGGGACAGGGGATTACGAGCAGTACTTC.

The CDR3 reads CASNRGHPSNQPQHF. In DNA, the CDR3 is TGTGCCAGCAATAGAGGTCACCCTTCCAATCAGCCCCAGCATTTT. This chain links TRBV27 with TRBJ1-5; no firm D call. V lost 7 bases to trimming and J lost 3 bases, with 16 bases between them. The CDR3 runs to 15 residues. Germline loops: CDR1 MNHEY, CDR2 SMNVEV (reference sequence).

This clonotype came up a few times. The rearrangement uses TRBV7-9 and TRBJ2-1; a possible D gene is TRBD1 (6 bases). Germline V CDR1 and CDR2: SEHNR, FQNEAQ (reference sequence). Trimming left V 5 bases short and J 8 bases short, with 25 bases between. This CDR3 has 17 residues. In DNA, the CDR3 is TGTGCCAGCAGCACGCCCGGGGACACCAGCAGAAGGGATGAGCAGTTCTTC. Protein product: CASSTPGDTSRRDEQFF.

This chain links TRBV13 with TRBJ1-1; D possibly corresponds to TRBD1 (6 bases). Germline values: CDR1 PRHDT, CDR2 FYEKMQ (reference sequence). The CDR3 length is 14 residues. Trimming pared 5 bases from V and 5 bases from J, leaving 15 bases between. This CDR3 reads CASSRPGHLTEAFF. For the CDR3, the DNA is TGTGCCAGCAGCCGACCGGGACATCTTACTGAAGCTTTCTTT.

This clonotype was seen at least ten times. This chain uses TRBV19 with TRBJ1-1; weak D call: TRBD1 (5 bases). Germline CDR1 and CDR2: LNHDA and SQIVND (reference sequence). The CDR3 has 11 residues. V lost 2 bases to trimming and J lost 11 bases, with 9 bases between them. CDR3: CASSIRWDAFF. The CDR3 DNA reads as TGTGCCAGTAGTATACGATGGGACGCTTTCTTT.

J is TRBJ2-3 and V is TRBV20-1, with D tentatively TRBD1 (7 bases). Germline CDR1 reads DFQATT; CDR2 reads SNEGSKA (reference sequence). This CDR3 has 15 amino acids. Trimming stripped 1 base from V and 4 bases from J, with 15 bases between. The CDR3 DNA reads as TGCAGTGCTAGAGTCTGGGGCAGGGGGGCAGATACGCAGTATTTT. Protein: CSARVWGRGADTQYF.

V is TRBV28 and J is TRBJ2-1; D gene unclear. The germline V and J ends were trimmed by 2 bases and 14 bases, with 13 bases remaining between them. The CDR3 is made up of 12 amino acids. Germline V lookup: CDR1 MDHEN, CDR2 SYDVKM. CDR3 protein: CASSLGEQEEFF. Written as DNA, the CDR3 is TGTGCCAGCAGTTTAGGAGAACAAGAGGAGTTCTTC.

The V and J genes are TRBV19 and TRBJ2-4, with a tentative D call TRBD1 (6 bases). The CDR3 loop spans 12 amino acids. Trimming pared 7 bases from V and 5 bases from J, leaving 9 bases between. Per the germline V gene, CDR1 is LNHDA and CDR2 is SQIVND (reference sequence). The CDR3 sequence: CASINRENIQYF. CDR3 bases: TGTGCCAGTATTAACAGGGAAAACATTCAGTACTTC.

CDR3 sequence reads: CASSYEQTYEQYF. CDR3 coding DNA: TGCGCCAGCAGCTACGAGCAGACCTACGAGCAGTACTTC. The J gene is TRBJ2-7, the V gene TRBV5-1; no reliable D call. Deletions cut 3 bases from V and 2 bases from J, with 9 bases between. The CDR3 spans 13 residues. Germline CDR1 SGHRS, CDR2 YFSETQ.

V and J are TRBV27 and TRBJ1-1; D is possibly TRBD1 (6 bases). The CDR3 runs 14 residues. V shed 3 bases and J shed 4 bases, with 12 bases lying between them. Germline lookup yields CDR1 MNHEY and CDR2 SMNVEV (reference sequence). The chain's CDR3 is CASSFGGWGTEAFF. Written as DNA, the CDR3 is TGTGCCAGCAGTTTTGGGGGCTGGGGCACTGAAGCTTTCTTT.

This clonotype has just one count. The CDR3 sequence is CASTRAGLYNEQFF. The CDR3 region has the DNA TGTGCCAGCACCCGAGCGGGCCTCTACAATGAGCAGTTCTTC. This chain uses TRBV27 with TRBJ2-1, with D perhaps TRBD2 (6 bases). CDR3 length: 14 residues. The ends were cut back, 7 bases at V and 3 bases at J, with 13 bases in the middle. Germline assignment: CDR1 MNHEY and CDR2 SMNVEV (reference sequence).

The J gene is TRBJ2-3, the V gene TRBV4-1; 11 bases are a match to TRBD2. Germline-derived CDR1 and CDR2 are MGHRA and YSYEKL. V lost 1 base and J lost 4; bases outside the gene matches: 7. CDR3 size: 17 residues. CDR3 loop: CASSQAAVAGGPDTQYF. DNA of the CDR3: TGCGCCAGCAGCCAAGCGGCTGTAGCGGGGGGGCCAGATACGCAGTATTTT.

The gene calls are TRBV5-5 and TRBJ1-4; TRBD1 agrees at 9 bases. Unmatched junction bases numbered 14, after V lost 6 bases and J lost 8 bases. Germline V gene sequence: CDR1 SGHKS, CDR2 YYEKEE (reference sequence). This CDR3 is 16 amino acids long. The CDR3 coding sequence is TGTGCCAGCACCGAAGAATCCGGGACAGGGTACGAAAAACTGTTTTTT. Amino acids: CASTEESGTGYEKLFF.

The rearrangement joins TRBV5-8 to TRBJ2-1; D possibly corresponds to TRBD1 (6 bases). Between the trimmed V and J ends, which lost 5 bases and 10 bases, there was a span of 28 bases. Germline V CDR1 and CDR2: SGHTS, YDEGEE. There are 17 residues in the CDR3. CDR3: CASSSTTEGDTGTEQFF. The DNA for the CDR3 is TGTGCCAGCAGTTCGACCACAGAGGGGGACACGGGGACCGAGCAGTTCTTC.